Listed below are T cell receptor beta chains from one sample, sequenced in a study of shared T cell receptors in the human thymus. The repertoire was sequenced with immunoSEQ multiplex PCR; TCRdb's copy has only in-frame clones and lacks some. This sample has under 700,000 clones; about four fifths occur once, and the top ten carry more than 0.01%. The same sample was also used in a study of human thymus T cells.

The material sequenced was thymocytes. Source of these receptors: a boy younger than two with a congenital heart defect. CDR3s include the opening cysteine and the closing phenylalanine or tryptophan. A D gene is named only where the DNA matches it firmly. Some rows mark clone size as missing; the rest say once, few, many or name a class of expanded clone.

clone size,V gene,J gene,D gene,CDR3 protein,CDR3 DNA
.,TRBV14,TRBJ1-2,.,CASSQEGSYRDGYTF,TGTGCCAGCAGCCAAGAAGGGTCTTACAGGGACGGCTACACCTTC
.,TRBV30,TRBJ2-5,TRBD2,CAGEDGSTSAQETQYF,TGTGCCGGGGAGGACGGATCGACTAGCGCCCAGGAGACCCAGTACTTC
.,TRBV4-1,TRBJ2-3,.,CASSQGRGRSDTQYF,TGCGCCAGCAGCCAAGGGAGGGGGCGGTCAGATACGCAGTATTTT
few,TRBV4-3,TRBJ2-2,TRBD2,CASSHGNGRLAGGPWTGELFF,TGCGCCAGCAGCCATGGAAATGGTCGGCTAGCGGGAGGGCCGTGGACCGGGGAGCTGTTTTTT
.,TRBV2,TRBJ2-5,TRBD2,CASSEYPAGGVQETQYF,TGTGCCAGCAGTGAATATCCGGCGGGAGGGGTCCAAGAGACCCAGTACTTC
.,TRBV27,TRBJ2-1,.,CASVTESSYNEQFF,TGTGCCAGCGTTACAGAAAGCTCCTACAATGAGCAGTTCTTC
.,TRBV19,TRBJ2-1,.,CASSRSYYNEQFF,TGTGCCAGTAGTCGTTCTTACTACAATGAGCAGTTCTTC
once,TRBV6-1,TRBJ1-1,TRBD1,CASSAGGRFLVTEAFF,TGTGCCAGCAGTGCAGGGGGCCGGTTCTTGGTCACTGAAGCTTTCTTT
.,TRBV27,TRBJ2-5,.,CASSFRQGETQYF,TGTGCCAGCAGTTTTAGGCAGGGCGAGACCCAGTACTTC
.,TRBV29-1,TRBJ2-4,TRBD2,CSAGTSGRRKKNIQYF,TGCAGCGCCGGGACTAGCGGGAGGCGAAAGAAAAACATTCAGTACTTC
.,TRBV4-2,TRBJ1-5,.,CASSQLTGQQPQHF,TGTGCCAGCAGCCAACTTACAGGGCAGCAGCCCCAGCATTTT
.,TRBV4-3,TRBJ1-2,.,CASSRQIGEPLYGYTF,TGCGCCAGCAGCCGACAGATAGGGGAACCTCTCTATGGCTACACCTTC
once,TRBV7-9,TRBJ2-7,.,CASSLRPTGFSYEQYF,TGTGCCAGCAGCCTCCGACCGACAGGCTTCTCCTACGAGCAGTACTTC
.,TRBV11-1,TRBJ2-7,.,CASSPDRRYEQYF,TGTGCCAGCAGCCCCGACAGGAGATACGAGCAGTACTTC
.,TRBV29-1,TRBJ2-1,TRBD2,CSVEDLKRGISEQFF,TGCAGCGTTGAAGATCTAAAGCGGGGGATCAGTGAGCAGTTCTTC
once,TRBV27,TRBJ1-2,.,CASSFHRAGALGYTF,TGTGCCAGCAGTTTTCATCGGGCAGGGGCATTGGGCTACACCTTC
.,TRBV7-2,TRBJ2-1,TRBD2,CASSLGLASGSYNEQFF,TGTGCCAGCAGCTTAGGTCTAGCTAGCGGGAGTTACAATGAGCAGTTCTTC
.,TRBV27,TRBJ2-7,TRBD1,CASSPTGGQKVYEQYF,TGTGCCAGCAGTCCAACAGGGGGCCAAAAAGTCTACGAGCAGTACTTC
.,TRBV4-1,TRBJ1-4,.,CASSQGRGGEKLFF,TGCGCCAGCAGCCAAGGCAGGGGCGGGGAAAAACTGTTTTTT
.,TRBV4-3,TRBJ2-1,TRBD2,CASSQDITSGTDQFF,TGCGCCAGCAGCCAAGATATTACTAGCGGGACCGATCAGTTCTTC
.,TRBV29-1,TRBJ2-7,.,CSVEDRGVYEQYF,TGCAGCGTTGAAGACCGCGGCGTCTACGAGCAGTACTTC
.,TRBV30,TRBJ1-2,.,CARKSPLRGYTF,TGTGCCCGGAAATCCCCCCTGCGCGGCTACACCTTC
.,TRBV28,TRBJ1-2,.,CASSLGGRYGYTF,TGTGCCAGCAGTTTAGGAGGGCGCTATGGCTACACCTTC
.,TRBV11-2,TRBJ2-5,.,CASSLGQEETQYF,TGTGCCAGCAGCTTGGGGCAGGAGGAGACCCAGTACTTC
once,TRBV6-5,TRBJ1-1,TRBD1,CASDRVMNTEAFF,TGTGCCAGCGACAGGGTCATGAACACTGAAGCTTTCTTT
few,TRBV28,TRBJ2-7,TRBD1,CASTPVQGTTYEQYF,TGTGCCAGCACCCCGGTACAGGGGACCACCTACGAGCAGTACTTC
.,TRBV7-2,TRBJ1-1,.,CATSALGGTEAFF,TGTGCCACCTCGGCGTTGGGGGGCACTGAAGCTTTCTTT
.,TRBV4-2,TRBJ2-7,TRBD2,CASSQDESAGGRYEQYF,TGTGCCAGCAGCCAAGATGAATCAGCGGGAGGCCGCTACGAGCAGTACTTC
.,TRBV11-3,TRBJ2-7,.,CASSPSVSYEQYF,TGTGCCAGCAGCCCTAGCGTCTCCTACGAGCAGTACTTC
.,TRBV29-1,TRBJ1-2,.,CSATPNNYGYTF,TGCAGCGCCACACCCAATAACTATGGCTACACCTTC
few,TRBV4-3,TRBJ2-5,.,CASGQRGGRETQYF,TGCGCCAGCGGACAGAGGGGGGGGCGAGAGACCCAGTACTTC
.,TRBV30,TRBJ2-1,TRBD2,CAWSIKAGADNEQFF,TGTGCCTGGAGTATTAAAGCGGGAGCGGACAATGAGCAGTTCTTC
.,TRBV5-4,TRBJ2-7,TRBD1,CASSPGTGTYEQYF,TGTGCCAGCAGCCCCGGGACAGGGACCTACGAGCAGTACTTC
.,TRBV15,TRBJ2-1,.,CATSRGKGLVEDEQFF,TGTGCCACCAGCAGAGGGAAGGGCCTTGTGGAGGATGAGCAGTTCTTC
.,TRBV29-1,TRBJ1-2,.,CSVWAGSNYGYTF,TGCAGCGTTTGGGCAGGGTCTAACTATGGCTACACCTTC
.,TRBV7-9,TRBJ2-1,.,CASSSPWNLWRYNEQFF,TGTGCCAGCAGCTCCCCATGGAACCTGTGGAGGTACAATGAGCAGTTCTTC
.,TRBV4-1,TRBJ2-7,.,CASSQDYLATYEQYF,TGCGCCAGCAGCCAAGATTACCTAGCTACCTACGAGCAGTACTTC
few,TRBV18,TRBJ2-7,.,CASSPAGVGTYEQYF,TGTGCCAGCTCACCGGCAGGGGTTGGAACCTACGAGCAGTACTTC
.,TRBV19,TRBJ2-3,.,CASTVPGGSTDTQYF,TGTGCCAGTACCGTTCCCGGGGGAAGCACAGATACGCAGTATTTT
.,TRBV5-4,TRBJ1-5,TRBD1,CASSFQQGVSGYSNQPQHF,TGTGCCAGCAGCTTTCAACAGGGGGTTTCCGGATATAGCAATCAGCCCCAGCATTTT
.,TRBV28,TRBJ2-7,TRBD2,CASSLYPSGRNSYEQYF,TGTGCCAGCAGTTTATACCCTAGCGGGAGGAACTCCTACGAGCAGTACTTC
.,TRBV5-6,TRBJ1-4,TRBD1,CASSWGGTATIPKNEKLFF,TGTGCCAGCAGCTGGGGCGGGACAGCTACCATACCTAAAAATGAAAAACTGTTTTTT
.,TRBV4-1,TRBJ1-2,TRBD1,CASSQDGTGGGYTF,TGCGCCAGCAGCCAAGATGGGACAGGGGGCGGCTACACCTTC
once,TRBV15,TRBJ1-1,TRBD1,CATSSQGIGTEAFF,TGTGCCACCAGCTCACAGGGGATAGGCACTGAAGCTTTCTTT
.,TRBV28,TRBJ1-1,.,CASIPPPGGKGTEAFF,TGTGCCAGCATTCCTCCACCCGGGGGTAAGGGCACTGAAGCTTTCTTT
once,TRBV9,TRBJ2-7,.,CASSPYQQEGRSSYEQYF,TGTGCCAGCAGCCCATACCAGCAAGAGGGCCGAAGCTCCTACGAGCAGTACTTC